This TCR beta chain was sequenced for a study of beta chain features in type 1 diabetes. At the level of the study: Patients looked much like healthy donors when it came to age, gender and cell yields.

The sequenced template was cDNA made from the entire isolated RNA. Sequencing was performed with immunoSEQ multiplex PCR; in TCRdb, only in-frame clones are kept and a portion is missing. The sample records around 360,000 clones, roughly 13% being singletons. Study-wide results and caveats: Any PCR bias toward short templates would affect both groups alike. Across all four CD4+ subsets, people with type 1 diabetes showed modestly shorter TCRB CDR3s.

One heparinised draw, averaging around 120 mL, was taken per donor. Once sorted, every population was more than 98% pure. This clone was found a few times. The antigen is undetermined. From germline, CDR1 is GTSNPN and CDR2 SVGIG (reference sequence). The CDR3 runs to 15 residues. J gave up 6 bases and V 2 bases, and 8 bases lay outside the gene matches. Sequenced sample: naive CD4+ T cells from blood. The TCR originated in a woman aged 18 to 35 with type 1 diabetes. V and J are TRBV30 and TRBJ1-5, with 9 bases identical to TRBD1. Here the CDR3 DNA reads TGTGCCTGGAGTCCTACAGGGGGCGGACGTCAGCCCCAGCATTTT. Its protein product is CAWSPTGGGRQPQHF.